The clone carrying this TCR beta chain was seen only a few times. This sample was included in a study of blood T cell repertoires in COVID-19. Study information: Acute and convalescent COVID-19 specimens originated in the United States, Italy and Spain. Nucleic acid was either cDNA or gDNA, and it came from T cells, B-cell-depleted T cells, or PBMCs.

Trimming cost V 2 bases and J 2 bases, with 10 bases left between them. The CDR3 totals 14 residues. CDR1 and CDR2 (germline): MNHEY, SVGAGI. Original data processing: The authors estimated nucleated cell counts from reference gene primer amplification. Only in-frame clones appear in the TCRdb table, and some are missing; sequencing was by immunoSEQ multiplex PCR. That table supplies the V and J calls and clone size; D and trimming were determined from the DNA. The table records 100,000 or so clones, 80% to 90% of them present only once. This clonotype was sampled from a woman aged 70-85 years with acute or convalescent COVID-19. Sample: peripheral blood. This chain links TRBV6-5 with TRBJ2-7; a weak D match, TRBD1 (5 bases). CDR3 residues: CASSYRSGPYEQYF. As DNA, the CDR3 is TGTGCCAGCAGTTACAGATCAGGGCCCTACGAGCAGTACTTC.